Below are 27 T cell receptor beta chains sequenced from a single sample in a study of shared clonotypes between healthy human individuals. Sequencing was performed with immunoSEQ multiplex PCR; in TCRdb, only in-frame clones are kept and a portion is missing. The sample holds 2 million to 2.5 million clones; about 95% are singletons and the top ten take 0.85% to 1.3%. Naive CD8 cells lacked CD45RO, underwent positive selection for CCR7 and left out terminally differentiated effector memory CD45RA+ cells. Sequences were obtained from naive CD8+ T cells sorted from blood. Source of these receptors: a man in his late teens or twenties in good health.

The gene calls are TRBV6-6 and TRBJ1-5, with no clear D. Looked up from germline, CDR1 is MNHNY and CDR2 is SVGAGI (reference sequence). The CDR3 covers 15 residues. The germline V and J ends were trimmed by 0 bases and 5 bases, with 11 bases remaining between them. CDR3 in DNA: TGTGCCAGCAGTTACTCGATCGGGCTAGATCAGCCCCAGCATTTT. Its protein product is CASSYSIGLDQPQHF.

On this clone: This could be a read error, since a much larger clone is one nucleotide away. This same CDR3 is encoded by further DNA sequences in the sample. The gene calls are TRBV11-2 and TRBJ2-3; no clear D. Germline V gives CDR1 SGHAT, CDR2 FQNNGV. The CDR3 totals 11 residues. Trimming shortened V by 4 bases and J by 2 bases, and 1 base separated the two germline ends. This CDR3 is CASSSTDTQYF. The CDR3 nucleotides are TGTGCCAGCAGCTCCACAGATACGCAGTATTTT.

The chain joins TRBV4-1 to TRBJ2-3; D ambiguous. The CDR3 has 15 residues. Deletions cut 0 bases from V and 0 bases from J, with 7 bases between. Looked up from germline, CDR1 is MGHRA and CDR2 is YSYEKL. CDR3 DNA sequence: TGCGCCAGCAGCCAAGATCAACTTAGCACAGATACGCAGTATTTT. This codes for CASSQDQLSTDTQYF.

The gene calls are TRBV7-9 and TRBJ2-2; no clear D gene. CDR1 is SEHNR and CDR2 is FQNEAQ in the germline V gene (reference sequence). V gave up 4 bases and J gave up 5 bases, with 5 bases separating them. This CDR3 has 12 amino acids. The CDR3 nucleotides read TGTGCCAGCAGCTCCGCTACCGGGGAGCTGTTTTTT. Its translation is CASSSATGELFF.

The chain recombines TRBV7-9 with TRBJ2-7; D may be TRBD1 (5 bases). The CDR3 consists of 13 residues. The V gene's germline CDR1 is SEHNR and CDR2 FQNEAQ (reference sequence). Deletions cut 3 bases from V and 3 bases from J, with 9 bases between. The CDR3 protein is CASSFDRYYEQYF. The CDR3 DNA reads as TGTGCCAGCAGCTTTGACAGATACTACGAGCAGTACTTC.

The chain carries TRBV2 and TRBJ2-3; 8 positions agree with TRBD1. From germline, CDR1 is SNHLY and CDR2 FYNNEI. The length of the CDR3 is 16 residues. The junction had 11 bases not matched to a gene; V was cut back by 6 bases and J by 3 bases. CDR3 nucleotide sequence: TGTGCCAGCAGAAACCTTGGGACAGGAGAGACAGATACGCAGTATTTT. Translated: CASRNLGTGETDTQYF.

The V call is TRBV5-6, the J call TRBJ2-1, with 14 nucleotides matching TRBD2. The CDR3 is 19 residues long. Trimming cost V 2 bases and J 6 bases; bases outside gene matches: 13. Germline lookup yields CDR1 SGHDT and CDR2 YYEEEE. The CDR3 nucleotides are TGTGCCAGCAGCTTCGTCCCACCTTTCGGACTAGCGGGGGGCAATGAGCAGTTCTTC. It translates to CASSFVPPFGLAGGNEQFF.

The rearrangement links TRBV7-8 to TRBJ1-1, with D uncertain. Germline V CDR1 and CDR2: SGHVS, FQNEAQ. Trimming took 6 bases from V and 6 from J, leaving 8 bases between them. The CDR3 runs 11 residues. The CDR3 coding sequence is TGTGCCAGCAGAATTGAGGCTGAAGCTTTCTTT. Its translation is CASRIEAEAFF.

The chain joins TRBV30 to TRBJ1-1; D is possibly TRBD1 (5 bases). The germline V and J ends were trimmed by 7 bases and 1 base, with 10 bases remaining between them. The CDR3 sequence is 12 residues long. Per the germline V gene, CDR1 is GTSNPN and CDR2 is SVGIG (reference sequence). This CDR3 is CAFIQENTEAFF. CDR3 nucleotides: TGTGCCTTTATACAGGAGAACACTGAAGCTTTCTTT.

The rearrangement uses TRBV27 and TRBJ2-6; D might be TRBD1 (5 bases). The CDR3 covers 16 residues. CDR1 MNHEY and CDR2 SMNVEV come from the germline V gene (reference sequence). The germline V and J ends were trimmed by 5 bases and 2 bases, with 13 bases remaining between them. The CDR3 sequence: CASSPVGVAGANVLTF. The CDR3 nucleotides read TGTGCCAGCAGTCCCGTAGGGGTAGCTGGGGCCAACGTCCTGACTTTC.

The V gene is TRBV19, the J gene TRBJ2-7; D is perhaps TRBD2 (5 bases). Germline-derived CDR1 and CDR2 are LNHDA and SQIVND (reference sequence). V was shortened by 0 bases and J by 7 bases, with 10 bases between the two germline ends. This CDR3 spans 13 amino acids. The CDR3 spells CASSIDKEEEQYF. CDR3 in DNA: TGTGCCAGTAGTATAGATAAGGAGGAAGAGCAGTACTTC.

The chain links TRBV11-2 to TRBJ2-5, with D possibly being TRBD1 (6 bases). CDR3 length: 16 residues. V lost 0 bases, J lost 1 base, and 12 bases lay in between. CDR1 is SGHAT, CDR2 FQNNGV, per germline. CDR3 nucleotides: TGTGCCAGCAGCTTAGATCAGGGGAGCCTCCAAGAGACCCAGTACTTC. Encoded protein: CASSLDQGSLQETQYF.

CDR3 sequence (DNA): TGTGCCAGTAGCCCGAGAGATGCGGGGCACACTGAAGCTTTCTTT. Translating gives CASSPRDAGHTEAFF. V and J are TRBV19 and TRBJ1-1; D might be TRBD1 (5 bases). This CDR3 comprises 15 residues. V lost 6 bases and J lost 3, with 17 bases in between. CDR1 is LNHDA and CDR2 is SQIVND in the germline V gene (reference sequence).

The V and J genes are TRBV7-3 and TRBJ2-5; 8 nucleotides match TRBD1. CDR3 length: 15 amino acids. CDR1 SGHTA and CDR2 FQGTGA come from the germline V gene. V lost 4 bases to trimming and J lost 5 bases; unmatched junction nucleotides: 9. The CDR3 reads CASSSTGDGRETQYF. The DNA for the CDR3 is TGTGCCAGCAGCTCGACAGGGGATGGGAGGGAGACCCAGTACTTC.

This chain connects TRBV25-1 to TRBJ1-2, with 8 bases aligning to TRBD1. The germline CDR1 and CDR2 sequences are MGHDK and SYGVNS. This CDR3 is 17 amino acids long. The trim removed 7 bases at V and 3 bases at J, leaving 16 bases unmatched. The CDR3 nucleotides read TGTGCCAGCAACTTAGGTGGCTTGGACAGGGCTTACTATGGCTACACCTTC. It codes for CASNLGGLDRAYYGYTF.

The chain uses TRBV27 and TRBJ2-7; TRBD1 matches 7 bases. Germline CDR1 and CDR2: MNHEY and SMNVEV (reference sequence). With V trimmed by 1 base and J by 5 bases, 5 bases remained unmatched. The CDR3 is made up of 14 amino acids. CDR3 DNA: TGTGCCAGCAGTTTATTGACAGGGAACCACGAGCAGTACTTC. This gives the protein CASSLLTGNHEQYF.

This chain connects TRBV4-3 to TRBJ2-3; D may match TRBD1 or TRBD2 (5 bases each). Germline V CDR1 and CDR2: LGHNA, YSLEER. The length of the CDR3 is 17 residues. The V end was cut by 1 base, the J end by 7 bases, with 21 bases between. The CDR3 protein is CASSQGGSGTLWNTQYF. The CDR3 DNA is TGCGCCAGCAGCCAAGGGGGGAGCGGAACCTTATGGAATACGCAGTATTTT.

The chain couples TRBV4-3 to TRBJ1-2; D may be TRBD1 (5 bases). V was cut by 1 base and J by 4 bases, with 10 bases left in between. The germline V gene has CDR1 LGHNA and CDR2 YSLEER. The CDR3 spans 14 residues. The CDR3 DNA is TGCGCCAGCAGCCAAGGGGAAGGGGCCTATGGCTACACCTTC. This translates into CASSQGEGAYGYTF.

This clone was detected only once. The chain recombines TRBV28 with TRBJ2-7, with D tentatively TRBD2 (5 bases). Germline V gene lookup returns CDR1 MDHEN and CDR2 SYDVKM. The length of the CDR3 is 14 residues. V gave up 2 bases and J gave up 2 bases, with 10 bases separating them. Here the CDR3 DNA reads TGTGCCAGCAGTTTAACGGACTTGGCCTACGAGCAGTACTTC. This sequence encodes CASSLTDLAYEQYF.

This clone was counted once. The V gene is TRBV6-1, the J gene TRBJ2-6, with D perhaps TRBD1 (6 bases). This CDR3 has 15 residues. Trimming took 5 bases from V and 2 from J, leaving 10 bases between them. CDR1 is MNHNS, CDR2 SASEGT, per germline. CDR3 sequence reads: CASSQQGTGANVLTF. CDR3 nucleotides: TGTGCCAGCAGTCAACAGGGCACTGGGGCCAACGTCCTGACTTTC.

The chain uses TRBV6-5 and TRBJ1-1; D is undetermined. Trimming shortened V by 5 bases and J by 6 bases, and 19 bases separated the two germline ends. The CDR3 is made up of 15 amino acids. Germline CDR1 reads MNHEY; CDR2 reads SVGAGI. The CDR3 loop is CASSPILGQHAEAFF. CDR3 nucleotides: TGTGCCAGCAGTCCCATTCTGGGCCAGCACGCTGAAGCTTTCTTT.

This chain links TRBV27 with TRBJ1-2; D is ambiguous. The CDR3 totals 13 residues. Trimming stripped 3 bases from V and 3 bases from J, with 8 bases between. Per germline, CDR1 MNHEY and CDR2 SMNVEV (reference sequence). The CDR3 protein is CASSLNVDYGYTF. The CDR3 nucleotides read TGTGCCAGCAGTTTGAATGTGGACTATGGCTACACCTTC.

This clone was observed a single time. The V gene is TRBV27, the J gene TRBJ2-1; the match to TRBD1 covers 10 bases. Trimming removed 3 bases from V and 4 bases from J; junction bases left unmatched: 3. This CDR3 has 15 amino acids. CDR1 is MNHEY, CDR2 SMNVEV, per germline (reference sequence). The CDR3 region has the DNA TGTGCCAGCAGTTTCTCGGGACAGGGGTACAATGAGCAGTTCTTC. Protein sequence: CASSFSGQGYNEQFF.

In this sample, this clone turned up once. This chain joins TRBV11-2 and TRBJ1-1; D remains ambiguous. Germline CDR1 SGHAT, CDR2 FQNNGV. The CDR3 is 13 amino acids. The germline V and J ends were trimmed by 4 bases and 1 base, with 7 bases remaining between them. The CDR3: CASSSSGNTEAFF. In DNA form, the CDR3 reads TGTGCCAGCAGCTCATCGGGGAACACTGAAGCTTTCTTT.

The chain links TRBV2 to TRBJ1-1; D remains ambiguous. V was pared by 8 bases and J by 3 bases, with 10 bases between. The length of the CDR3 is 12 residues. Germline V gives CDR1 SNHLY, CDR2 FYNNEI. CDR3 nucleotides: TGTGCCAGCCGGAGCCTTTACACTGAAGCTTTCTTT. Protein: CASRSLYTEAFF.

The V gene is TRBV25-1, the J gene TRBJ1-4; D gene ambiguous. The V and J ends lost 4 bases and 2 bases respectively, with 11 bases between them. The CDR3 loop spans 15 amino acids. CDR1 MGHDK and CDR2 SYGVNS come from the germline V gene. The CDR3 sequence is CASSAHGWTNEKLFF. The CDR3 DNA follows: TGTGCCAGCAGTGCTCATGGGTGGACTAATGAAAAACTGTTTTTT.

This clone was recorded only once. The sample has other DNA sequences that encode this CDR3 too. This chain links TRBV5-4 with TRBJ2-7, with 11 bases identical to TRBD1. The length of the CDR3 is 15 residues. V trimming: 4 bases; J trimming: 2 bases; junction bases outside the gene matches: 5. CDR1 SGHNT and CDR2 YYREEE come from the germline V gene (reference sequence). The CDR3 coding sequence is TGTGCCAGCAGCCTCGGGACAGGGGGAACCTACGAGCAGTACTTC. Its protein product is CASSLGTGGTYEQYF.